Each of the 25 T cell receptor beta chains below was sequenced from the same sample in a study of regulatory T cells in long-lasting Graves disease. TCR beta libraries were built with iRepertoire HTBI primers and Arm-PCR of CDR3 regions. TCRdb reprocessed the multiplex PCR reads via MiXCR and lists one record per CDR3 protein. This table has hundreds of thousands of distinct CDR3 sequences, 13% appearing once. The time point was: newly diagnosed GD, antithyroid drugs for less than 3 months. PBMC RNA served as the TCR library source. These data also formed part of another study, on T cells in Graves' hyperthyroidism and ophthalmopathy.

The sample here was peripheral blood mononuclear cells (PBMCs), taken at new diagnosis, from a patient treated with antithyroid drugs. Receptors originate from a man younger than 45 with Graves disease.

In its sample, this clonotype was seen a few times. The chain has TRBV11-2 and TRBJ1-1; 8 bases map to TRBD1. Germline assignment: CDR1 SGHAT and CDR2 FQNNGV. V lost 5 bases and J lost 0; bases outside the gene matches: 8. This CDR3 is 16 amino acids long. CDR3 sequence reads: CASSPGQGSMNTEAFF. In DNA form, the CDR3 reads TGTGCCAGCAGCCCTGGACAGGGAAGCATGAACACTGAAGCTTTCTTT.

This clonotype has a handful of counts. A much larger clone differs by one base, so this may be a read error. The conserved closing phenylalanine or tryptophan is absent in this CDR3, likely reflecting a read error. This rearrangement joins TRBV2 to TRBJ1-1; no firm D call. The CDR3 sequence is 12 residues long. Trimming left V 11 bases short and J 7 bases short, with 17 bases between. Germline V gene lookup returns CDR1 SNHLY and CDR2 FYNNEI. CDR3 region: CARARGGYEAFL. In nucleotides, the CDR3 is TGTGCCCGTGCCCGGGGTGGTTATGAAGCTTTCCTT.

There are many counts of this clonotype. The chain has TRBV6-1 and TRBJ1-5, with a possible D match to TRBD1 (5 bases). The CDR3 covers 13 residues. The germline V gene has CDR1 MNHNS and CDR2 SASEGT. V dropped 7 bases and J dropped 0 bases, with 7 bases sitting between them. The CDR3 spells CASTGGSNQPQHF. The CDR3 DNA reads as TGTGCCAGCACTGGGGGTAGCAATCAGCCCCAGCATTTT.

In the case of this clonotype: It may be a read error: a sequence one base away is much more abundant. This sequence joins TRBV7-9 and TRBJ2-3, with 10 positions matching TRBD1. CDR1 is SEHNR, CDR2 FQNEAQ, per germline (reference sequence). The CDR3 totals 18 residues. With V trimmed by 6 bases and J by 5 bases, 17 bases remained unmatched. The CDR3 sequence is CASRGSGTGVGKGDTQYF. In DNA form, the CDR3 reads TGTGCCAGCAGGGGTTCCGGGACAGGGGTCGGGAAAGGAGATACGCAGTATTTT.

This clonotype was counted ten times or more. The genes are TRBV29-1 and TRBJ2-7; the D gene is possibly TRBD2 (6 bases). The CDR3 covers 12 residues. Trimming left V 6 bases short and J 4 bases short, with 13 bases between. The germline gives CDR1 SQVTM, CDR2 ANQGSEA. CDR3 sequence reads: CSVGLGTYEQYF. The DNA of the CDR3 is TGCAGCGTAGGCCTCGGGACTTACGAGCAGTACTTC.

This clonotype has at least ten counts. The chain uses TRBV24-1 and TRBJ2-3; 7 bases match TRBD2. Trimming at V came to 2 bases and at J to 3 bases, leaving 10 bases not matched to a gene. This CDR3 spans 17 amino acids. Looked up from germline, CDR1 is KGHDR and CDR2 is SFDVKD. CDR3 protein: CATSDSQGGSATDTQYF. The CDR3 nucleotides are TGTGCCACCAGTGATTCCCAGGGCGGGAGTGCGACAGATACGCAGTATTTT.

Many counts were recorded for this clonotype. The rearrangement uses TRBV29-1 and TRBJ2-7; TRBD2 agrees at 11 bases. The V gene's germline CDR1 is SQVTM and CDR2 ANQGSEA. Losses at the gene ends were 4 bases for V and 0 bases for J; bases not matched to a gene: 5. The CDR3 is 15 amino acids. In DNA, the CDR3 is TGCAGCGTTGCCTTAGCGGGAGGGAGCTCCTACGAGCAGTACTTC. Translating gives CSVALAGGSSYEQYF.

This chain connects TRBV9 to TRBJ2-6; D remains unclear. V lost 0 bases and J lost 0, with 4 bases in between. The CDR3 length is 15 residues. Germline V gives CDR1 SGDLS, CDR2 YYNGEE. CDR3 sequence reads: CASSVGRSGANVLTF. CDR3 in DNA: TGTGCCAGCAGCGTAGGGCGCTCTGGGGCCAACGTCCTGACTTTC.

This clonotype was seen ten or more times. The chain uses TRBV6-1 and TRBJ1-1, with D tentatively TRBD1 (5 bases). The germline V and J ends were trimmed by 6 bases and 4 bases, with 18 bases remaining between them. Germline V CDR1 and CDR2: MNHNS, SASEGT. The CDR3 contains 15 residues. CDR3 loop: CASSPHAGGSTEAFF. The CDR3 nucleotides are TGTGCCAGCAGCCCTCATGCGGGGGGTTCCACTGAAGCTTTCTTT.

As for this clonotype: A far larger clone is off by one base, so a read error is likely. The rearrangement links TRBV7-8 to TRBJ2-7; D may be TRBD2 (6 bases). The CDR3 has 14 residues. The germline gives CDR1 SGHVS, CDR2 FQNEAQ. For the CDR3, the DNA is TGTGCCTGCAGCCCCGGGACGGGAGTCTACGAGCAGTACTTC. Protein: CACSPGTGVYEQYF. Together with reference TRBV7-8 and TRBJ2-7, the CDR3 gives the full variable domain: GAGVSQSPRYKVAKRGQDVALRCDPISGHVSLFWYQQALGQGPEFLTYFQNEAQLDKSGLPSDRFFAERPEGSVSTLKIQRTQQEDSAVYLCACSPGTGVYEQYFGPGTRLTVT.

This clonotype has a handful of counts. The CDR3 region is CASVPGQVDTGELFF. CDR3 DNA sequence: TGTGCTAGTGTTCCGGGACAGGTGGACACCGGGGAGCTGTTTTTT. This chain uses TRBV12-5 with TRBJ2-2; 8 positions agree with TRBD1. The CDR3 totals 15 residues. The germline V gene encodes CDR1 LGHNT and CDR2 FRNRAP. With V trimmed by 7 bases and J by 3 bases, 7 bases remained unmatched. The variable domain in full, with the rest retrieved from reference TRBV12-5 and TRBJ2-2, is DARVTQTPRHKVTEMGQEVTMRCQPILGHNTVFWYRQTMMQGLELLAYFRNRAPLDDSGMPKDRFSAEMPDATLATLKIQPSEPRDSAVYFCASVPGQVDTGELFFGEGSRLTVL.

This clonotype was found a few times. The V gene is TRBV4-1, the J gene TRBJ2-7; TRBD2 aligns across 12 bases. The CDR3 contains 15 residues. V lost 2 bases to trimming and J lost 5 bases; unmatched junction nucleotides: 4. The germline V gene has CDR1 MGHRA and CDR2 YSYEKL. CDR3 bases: TGCGCCAGCAGCCAAACGGGACTAGCGGGCGACGAGCAGTACTTC. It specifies CASSQTGLAGDEQYF.

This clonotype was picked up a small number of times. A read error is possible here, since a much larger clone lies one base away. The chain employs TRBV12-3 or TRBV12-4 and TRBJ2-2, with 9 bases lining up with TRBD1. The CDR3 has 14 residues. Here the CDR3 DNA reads TGTGCCAGCAGTACGACAGGGGGACCAGGGGAGCCGTTTTTT. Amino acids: CASSTTGGPGEPFF.

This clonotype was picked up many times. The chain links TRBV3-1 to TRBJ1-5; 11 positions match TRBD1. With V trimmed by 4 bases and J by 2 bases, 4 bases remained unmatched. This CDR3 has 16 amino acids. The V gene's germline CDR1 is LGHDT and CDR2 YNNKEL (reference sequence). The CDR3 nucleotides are TGTGCCAGCAGCCGAGGGACAGGGGGTGGCAATCAGCCCCAGCATTTT. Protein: CASSRGTGGGNQPQHF.

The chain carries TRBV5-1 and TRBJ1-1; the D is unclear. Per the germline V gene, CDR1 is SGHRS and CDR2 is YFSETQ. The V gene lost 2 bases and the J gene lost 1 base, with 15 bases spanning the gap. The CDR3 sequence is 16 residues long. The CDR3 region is CASSFGFRGRNTEAFF. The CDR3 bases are TGCGCCAGCAGCTTTGGATTTAGAGGAAGGAACACTGAAGCTTTCTTT.

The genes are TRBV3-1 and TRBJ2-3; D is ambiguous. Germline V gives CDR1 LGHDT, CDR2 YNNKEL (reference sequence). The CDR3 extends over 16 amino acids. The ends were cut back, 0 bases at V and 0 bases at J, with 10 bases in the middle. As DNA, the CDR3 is TGTGCCAGCAGCCAAGAGCGGACGACTAGCACAGATACGCAGTATTTT. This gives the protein CASSQERTTSTDTQYF.

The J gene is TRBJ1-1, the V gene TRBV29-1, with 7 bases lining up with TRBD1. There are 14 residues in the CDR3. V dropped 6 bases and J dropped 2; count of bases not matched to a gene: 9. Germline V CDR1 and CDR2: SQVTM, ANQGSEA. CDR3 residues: CSVATGTVNTEAFF. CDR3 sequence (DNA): TGCAGCGTCGCGACCGGGACAGTCAACACTGAAGCTTTCTTT.

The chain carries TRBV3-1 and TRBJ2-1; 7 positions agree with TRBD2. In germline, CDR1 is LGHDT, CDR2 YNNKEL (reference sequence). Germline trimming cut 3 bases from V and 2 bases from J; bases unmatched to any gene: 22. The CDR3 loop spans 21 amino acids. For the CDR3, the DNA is TGTGCCAGCAGCCATCCGGTCCTGTTGGCCGTAAAAGCGGGGCCCTACAATGAGCAGTTCTTC. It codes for CASSHPVLLAVKAGPYNEQFF.

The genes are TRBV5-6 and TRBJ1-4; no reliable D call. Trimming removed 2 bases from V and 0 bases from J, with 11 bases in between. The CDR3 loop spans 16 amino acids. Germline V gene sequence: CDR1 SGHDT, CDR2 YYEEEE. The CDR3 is CASSFGSGSTNEKLFF. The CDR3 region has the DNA TGTGCCAGCAGCTTCGGGTCGGGGTCAACTAATGAAAAACTGTTTTTT.

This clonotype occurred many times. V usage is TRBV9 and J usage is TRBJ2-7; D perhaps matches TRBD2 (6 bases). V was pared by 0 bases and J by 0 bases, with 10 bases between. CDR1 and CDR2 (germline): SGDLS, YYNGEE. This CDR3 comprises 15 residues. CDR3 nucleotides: TGTGCCAGCAGCGTAGGGGTCGGGAGCTCCTACGAGCAGTACTTC. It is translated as CASSVGVGSSYEQYF.

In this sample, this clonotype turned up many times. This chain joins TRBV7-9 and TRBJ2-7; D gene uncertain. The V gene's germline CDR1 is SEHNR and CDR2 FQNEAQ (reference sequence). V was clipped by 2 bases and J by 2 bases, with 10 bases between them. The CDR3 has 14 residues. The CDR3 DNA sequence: TGTGCCAGCAGCTTAAGTCCGAGCCCCTACGAGCAGTACTTC. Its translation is CASSLSPSPYEQYF. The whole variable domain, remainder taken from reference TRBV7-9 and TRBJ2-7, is DTGVSQNPRHKITKRGQNVTFRCDPISEHNRLYWYRQTLGQGPEFLTYFQNEAQLEKSRLLSDRFSAERPKGSFSTLEIQRTEQGDSAMYLCASSLSPSPYEQYFGPGTRLTVT.

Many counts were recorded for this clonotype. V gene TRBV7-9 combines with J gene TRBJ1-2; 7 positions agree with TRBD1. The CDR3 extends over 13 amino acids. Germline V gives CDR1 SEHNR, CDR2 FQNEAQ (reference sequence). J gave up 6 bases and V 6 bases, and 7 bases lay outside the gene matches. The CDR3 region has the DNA TGTGCCAGCAGGCGGGGACAGACTAATGGCTACACCTTC. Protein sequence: CASRRGQTNGYTF.

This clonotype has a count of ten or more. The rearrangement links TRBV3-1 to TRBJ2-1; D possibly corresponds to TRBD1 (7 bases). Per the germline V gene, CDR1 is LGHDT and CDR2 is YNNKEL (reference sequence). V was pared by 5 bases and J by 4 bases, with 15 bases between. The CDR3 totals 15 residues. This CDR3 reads CASSAGQLLYNEQFF. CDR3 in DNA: TGTGCCAGCAGCGCGGGACAGCTCTTGTACAATGAGCAGTTCTTC.

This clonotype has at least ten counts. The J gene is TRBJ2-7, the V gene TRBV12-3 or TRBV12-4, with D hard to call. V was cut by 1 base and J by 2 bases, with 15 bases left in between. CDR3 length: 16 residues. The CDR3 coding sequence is TGTGCCAGCAGTTTAGTCCCAGGACCCCTCGCCTACGAGCAGTACTTC. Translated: CASSLVPGPLAYEQYF.

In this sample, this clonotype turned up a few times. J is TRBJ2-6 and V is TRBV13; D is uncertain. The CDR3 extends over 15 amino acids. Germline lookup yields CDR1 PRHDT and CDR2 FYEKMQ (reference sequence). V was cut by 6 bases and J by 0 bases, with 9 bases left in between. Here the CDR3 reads CASRIGRSGANVLTF. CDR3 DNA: TGTGCCAGCAGAATAGGGCGCTCTGGGGCCAACGTCCTGACTTTC.